This entry concerns a single T cell receptor beta chain. Its antigen is not identified. 60 Vbeta and 13 Jbeta primers were used in PCR. TCRdb's copy holds only in-frame clones and misses some; the assay was immunoSEQ multiplex PCR. Of 150,000 to 160,000 clones listed, 82% are singletons. The V gene end was trimmed by 2 bases and the J gene end by 16 bases; junction bases not matched to a gene: 9. CDR1 is SEHNR and CDR2 is FQNEAQ in the germline V gene (reference sequence). There are 13 residues in the CDR3. The data belong to a study of cytomegalovirus exposure and HLA in healthy donors. Study information: Sequencing of 150 million to 200 million T cells in an earlier analysis found under 120 million unique TCR beta sequences.

Overall study findings and caveats: The majority of CMV-associated TCR beta chains were reported as apparently HLA-restricted in a later analysis.

Sequencing used PBMCs. This TCR was recovered from a woman aged 45-65 years in good health and CMV-seropositive. The J gene is TRBJ2-1, the V gene TRBV7-9; TRBD1 agrees at 9 bases. CDR3 DNA: TGTGCCAGCAGCTTACCCACGGACAGGGGAAAATTCTTC. Translation gives CASSLPTDRGKFF.